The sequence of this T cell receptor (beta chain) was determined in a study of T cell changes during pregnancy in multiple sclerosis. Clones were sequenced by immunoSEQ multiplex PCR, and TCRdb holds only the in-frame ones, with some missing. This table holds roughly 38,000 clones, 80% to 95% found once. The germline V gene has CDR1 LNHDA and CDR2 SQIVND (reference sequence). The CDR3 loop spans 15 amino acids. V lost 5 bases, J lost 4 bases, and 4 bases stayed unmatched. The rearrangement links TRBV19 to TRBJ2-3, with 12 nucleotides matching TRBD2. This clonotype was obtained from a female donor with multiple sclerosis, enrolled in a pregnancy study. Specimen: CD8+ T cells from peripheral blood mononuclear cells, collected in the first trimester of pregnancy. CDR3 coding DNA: TGTGCCAGTAGTCCGACTAGCGGGAGAGCAGATACGCAGTATTTT. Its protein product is CASSPTSGRADTQYF. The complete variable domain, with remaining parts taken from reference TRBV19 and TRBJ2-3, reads DGGITQSPKYLFRKEGQNVTLSCEQNLNHDAMYWYRQDPGQGLRLIYYSQIVNDFQKGDIAEGYSVSREKKESFPLTVTSAQKNPTAFYLCASSPTSGRADTQYFGPGTRLTVL.